Shown below are 19 T cell receptor beta chains from a single sample sequenced in a study of cytomegalovirus exposure and HLA in healthy donors. Some clones are missing from TCRdb's copy, which holds only in-frame ones; the method was immunoSEQ multiplex PCR. The profile covers fewer than 140,000 clones, with 88% appearing a single time and about 1.8% taken by the ten largest. Input material: PBMCs. The source of these receptors is a woman aged 18-29 years in good health and CMV-seropositive.

V gene TRBV10-3 combines with J gene TRBJ1-1, with D possibly being TRBD1 (6 bases). V lost 6 bases and J lost 3, with 8 bases in between. Per the germline V gene, CDR1 is ENHRY and CDR2 is SYGVKD. This CDR3 is built from 12 residues. This chain's CDR3 is CAIRAGDTEAFF. The CDR3 bases are TGTGCCATCAGAGCAGGGGACACTGAAGCTTTCTTT.

V and J are TRBV7-2 and TRBJ1-2, with 10 nucleotides matching TRBD1. This CDR3 comprises 15 residues. The germline V gene encodes CDR1 SGHTA and CDR2 FQGNSA. V lost 2 bases and J lost 5; bases outside the gene matches: 5. DNA of the CDR3: TGTGCCAGCAGCTTACAGACAGGGGGCGCGTATGGCTACACCTTC. This codes for CASSLQTGGAYGYTF. Together with reference TRBV7-2 and TRBJ1-2, the CDR3 gives the full variable domain: GAGVSQSPSNKVTEKGKDVELRCDPISGHTALYWYRQSLGQGLEFLIYFQGNSAPDKSGLPSDRFSAERTGGSVSTLTIQRTQQEDSAVYLCASSLQTGGAYGYTFGSGTRLTVV.

The J gene is TRBJ1-2, the V gene TRBV28, with D possibly being TRBD1 (5 bases). Germline lookup yields CDR1 MDHEN and CDR2 SYDVKM. The CDR3 runs to 13 residues. V gave up 3 bases and J gave up 8 bases, with 13 bases separating them. CDR3 bases: TGTGCCAGCAGTTTGGGGACTCCTTACGGCTACACCTTC. Its translation is CASSLGTPYGYTF.

This clone was counted once. This chain uses TRBV19 with TRBJ1-4; D gene unclear. The germline CDR1 and CDR2 sequences are LNHDA and SQIVND (reference sequence). The CDR3 length is 14 residues. V lost 3 bases and J lost 3, with 8 bases in between. The CDR3, as DNA: TGTGCCAGTAGTATCGGTATGGCTAATGAAAAACTGTTTTTT. It codes for CASSIGMANEKLFF.

This sequence joins TRBV19 and TRBJ2-2, with 7 positions matching TRBD2. The ends lost 7 bases at V and 1 base at J; junction bases unmatched: 9. The germline CDR1 and CDR2 sequences are LNHDA and SQIVND (reference sequence). The CDR3 is made up of 16 amino acids. CDR3 region: CASTPPGGENTGELFF. The CDR3 region has the DNA TGTGCCAGTACCCCCCCGGGGGGAGAGAACACCGGGGAGCTGTTTTTT.

This CDR3 reads CASSFQTAGDTEAFF. CDR3 DNA sequence: TGTGCCAGCAGCTTCCAGACAGCGGGGGACACTGAAGCTTTCTTT. The chain employs TRBV5-6 and TRBJ1-1; a weak D match, TRBD1 (5 bases). Trimming left V 2 bases short and J 3 bases short, with 14 bases between. The CDR3 spans 15 residues. Germline values: CDR1 SGHDT, CDR2 YYEEEE.

This clone appeared a single time. The rearrangement links TRBV6-6 to TRBJ1-6; no reliable D call. This CDR3 is built from 16 residues. V dropped 8 bases and J dropped 6 bases, with 20 bases sitting between them. Germline V CDR1 and CDR2: MNHNY, SVGAGI (reference sequence). The DNA of the CDR3 is TGTGCCAGCCATGTACCAGGAGGCCCGGGTAATTCACCCCTCCACTTT. Its translation: CASHVPGGPGNSPLHF.

The chain links TRBV6-1 to TRBJ2-3; 8 bases agree with TRBD1. V trimming: 7 bases; J trimming: 3 bases; junction bases outside the gene matches: 6. Germline loops: CDR1 MNHNS, CDR2 SASEGT. CDR3 length: 14 amino acids. The CDR3 region is CASTTGQDTDTQYF. In nucleotides, the CDR3 is TGTGCCAGCACAACGGGACAGGATACAGATACGCAGTATTTT.

The J gene is TRBJ2-7, the V gene TRBV7-9, with a possible D match to TRBD2 (5 bases). The CDR3 is made up of 14 amino acids. V was pared by 0 bases and J by 6 bases, with 12 bases between. Germline values: CDR1 SEHNR, CDR2 FQNEAQ (reference sequence). CDR3 DNA sequence: TGTGCCAGCAGCTTAGCGAGAGGGTCCGGCGAGCAGTACGTC. This codes for CASSLARGSGEQYV.

This chain links TRBV11-2 with TRBJ1-6; D is unresolved. Looked up from germline, CDR1 is SGHAT and CDR2 is FQNNGV. V shed 6 bases and J shed 6 bases, with 12 bases lying between them. CDR3 length: 14 amino acids. CDR3 region: CASSPGRGNSPLHF. As DNA, the CDR3 is TGTGCCAGCAGTCCTGGGAGAGGTAATTCACCCCTCCACTTT.

The CDR3 sequence is CASNAPNSANVLTF. CDR3 nucleotides: TGTGCCAGCAATGCTCCCAACTCCGCCAACGTCCTGACTTTC. The V call is TRBV9, the J call TRBJ2-6; D gene uncertain. Trimming stripped 6 bases from V and 7 bases from J, with 14 bases between. The germline gives CDR1 SGDLS, CDR2 YYNGEE. The CDR3 is made up of 14 amino acids.

The V and J genes are TRBV9 and TRBJ2-3; 8 positions match TRBD2. The V gene end was trimmed by 0 bases and the J gene end by 4 bases; junction bases not matched to a gene: 1. The germline V gene encodes CDR1 SGDLS and CDR2 YYNGEE. CDR3 size: 14 residues. CDR3 in amino acids: CASSVAGGPDTQYF. DNA of the CDR3: TGTGCCAGCAGCGTAGCGGGGGGGCCAGATACGCAGTATTTT.

V usage is TRBV28 and J usage is TRBJ2-1; 9 bases line up with TRBD1. The length of the CDR3 is 16 residues. Germline V gene lookup returns CDR1 MDHEN and CDR2 SYDVKM. The V gene end was trimmed by 6 bases and the J gene end by 0 bases; junction bases not matched to a gene: 6. CDR3 region: CASSKDRGSSYNEQFF. The CDR3, as DNA: TGTGCCAGCAGCAAGGACAGGGGCAGCTCCTACAATGAGCAGTTCTTC.

V and J are TRBV28 and TRBJ2-2, with 10 bases identical to TRBD1. CDR3 length equals 15 residues. CDR1 and CDR2 (germline): MDHEN, SYDVKM. The J segment lost 7 bases and the V segment lost 6 bases, leaving 8 bases of the junction unmatched. The CDR3 sequence: CASRVPTGGGGELFF. The CDR3 DNA reads TGTGCCAGCAGAGTCCCGACAGGGGGCGGCGGGGAGCTGTTTTTT.

The chain recombines TRBV7-9 with TRBJ1-1, with D tentatively TRBD1 (5 bases). CDR3 size: 15 residues. V was pared by 5 bases and J by 7 bases, with 20 bases between. Germline values: CDR1 SEHNR, CDR2 FQNEAQ (reference sequence). Here the CDR3 reads CASSLSNRGTIEAFF. CDR3 bases: TGTGCCAGCAGCCTCTCTAACCGGGGGACCATTGAAGCTTTCTTT.

The V call is TRBV28, the J call TRBJ2-7; 7 nucleotides match TRBD1. V lost 7 bases to trimming and J lost 4 bases; unmatched junction nucleotides: 7. This CDR3 has 13 amino acids. Per germline, CDR1 MDHEN and CDR2 SYDVKM. The DNA of the CDR3 is TGTGCCAGCATGAGGACAGGCCGGTACGAGCAGTACGTC. As protein: CASMRTGRYEQYV.

This rearrangement joins TRBV29-1 to TRBJ1-2; 9 nucleotides agree with TRBD1. V lost 1 base and J lost 8; bases outside the gene matches: 11. The CDR3 has 15 residues. Germline assignment: CDR1 SQVTM and CDR2 ANQGSEA. CDR3 sequence (DNA): TGCAGCGTTGAAGGTACCGGGACAGGGAGAGGCGGCTACACCTTC. It is translated as CSVEGTGTGRGGYTF.

The V gene is TRBV28, the J gene TRBJ2-7, with a weak D call TRBD1 (6 bases). Trimming stripped 6 bases from V and 3 bases from J, with 12 bases between. The CDR3 has 13 amino acids. Per germline, CDR1 MDHEN and CDR2 SYDVKM. The CDR3 region is CASRQGFLYEQYF. The CDR3, as DNA: TGTGCCAGCAGGCAGGGGTTTCTCTACGAGCAGTACTTC.

This chain joins TRBV28 and TRBJ1-1; TRBD1 matches 7 bases. The CDR3 has 14 residues. Germline-derived CDR1 and CDR2 are MDHEN and SYDVKM. After removal of 5 bases from V and 7 bases from J, the junction contained 10 bases not matched to a gene. The CDR3 nucleotides are TGTGCCAGCAGTCTGACAGGGATCGCAGGTGAAGCTTTCTTT. Its protein is CASSLTGIAGEAFF.